These 27 T cell receptor beta chains were sequenced from one sample in a study of blood T cell repertoires in COVID-19. Libraries were prepared by immunoSEQ multiplex PCR; TCRdb keeps only in-frame clonotypes and omits some of them. The sample consists of roughly 230,000 clones, roughly 84% of them appearing once. Input material: peripheral blood. The receptor set was obtained from a man aged 35 to 55 with acute or convalescent COVID-19.

The chain combines TRBV7-9 with TRBJ2-3, with a possible D match to TRBD1 (7 bases). Trimming shortened V by 11 bases and J by 0 bases, and 15 bases separated the two germline ends. This CDR3 is built from 14 residues. The germline gives CDR1 SEHNR, CDR2 FQNEAQ (reference sequence). This chain's CDR3 is CASGGTQSTDTQYF. The DNA for the CDR3 is TGTGCCTCAGGGGGGACCCAAAGCACAGATACGCAGTATTTT. Full variable domain (outside the CDR3, taken from reference TRBV7-9 and TRBJ2-3): DTGVSQNPRHKITKRGQNVTFRCDPISEHNRLYWYRQTLGQGPEFLTYFQNEAQLEKSRLLSDRFSAERPKGSFSTLEIQRTEQGDSAMYLCASGGTQSTDTQYFGPGTRLTVL.

This clone was counted only a few times. The rearrangement links TRBV5-1 to TRBJ1-5; D gene uncertain. Trimming took off 0 bases at V and 0 bases at J, with 10 bases between the two ends. The CDR3 is made up of 16 amino acids. The germline V gene encodes CDR1 SGHRS and CDR2 YFSETQ. The CDR3 loop reads CASSLAEGFSNQPQHF. Written as DNA, the CDR3 is TGCGCCAGCAGCTTGGCCGAGGGCTTTAGCAATCAGCCCCAGCATTTT.

This chain uses TRBV21-1 with TRBJ2-6; TRBD1, the table's D call, lacks a check against the DNA. TRBV21-1 is reported as a pseudogene. This CDR3 region has 18 residues. Here the CDR3 DNA reads TGTGCCAGCAGCGCACGCAGAGATCAGGACTCTGGGGCCAACGTCCTGACTTTC. Translating it yields CASSARRDQDSGANVLTF.

This chain links TRBV19 with TRBJ1-2; 9 bases are shared with TRBD1. Trimming cost V 7 bases and J 3 bases; bases outside gene matches: 15. The CDR3 has 17 residues. The V gene's germline CDR1 is LNHDA and CDR2 SQIVND (reference sequence). CDR3 loop: CASTSRGQGSLDYGYTF. The CDR3 DNA reads as TGTGCCAGTACCTCTCGGGGACAGGGTAGCCTCGACTATGGCTACACCTTC.

The V gene is TRBV7-2, the J gene TRBJ1-6, with D possibly being TRBD1 (5 bases). The germline CDR1 and CDR2 sequences are SGHTA and FQGNSA. Trimming took 0 bases from V and 6 from J, leaving 9 bases between them. This CDR3 comprises 15 residues. This CDR3 is CASSLAKGFNSPLHF. The DNA for the CDR3 is TGTGCCAGCAGCTTAGCGAAGGGGTTTAATTCACCCCTCCACTTT. Based on the CDR3 plus reference TRBV7-2 and TRBJ1-6, the full variable domain is GAGVSQSPSNKVTEKGKDVELRCDPISGHTALYWYRQSLGQGLEFLIYFQGNSAPDKSGLPSDRFSAERTGGSVSTLTIQRTQQEDSAVYLCASSLAKGFNSPLHFGNGTRLTVT.

The chain joins TRBV28 to TRBJ1-2; D might be TRBD1 (6 bases). The germline CDR1 and CDR2 sequences are MDHEN and SYDVKM. The length of the CDR3 is 14 residues. With 6 bases removed from V and 4 bases from J, the gap between germline ends came to 15 bases. CDR3 coding DNA: TGTGCCAGCAGCTCGCTGACAGGATCCTATGGCTACACCTTC. Its translation is CASSSLTGSYGYTF.

The chain recombines TRBV5-1 with TRBJ2-3, with 13 positions matching TRBD2. Germline-derived CDR1 and CDR2 are SGHRS and YFSETQ. This CDR3 comprises 16 residues. Trimming removed 6 bases from V and 5 bases from J; junction bases left unmatched: 9. In DNA form, the CDR3 reads TGCGCCAGCACCTTAACTAGCGGGGGGGCGAAAGATACGCAGTATTTT. Translation gives CASTLTSGGAKDTQYF.

This clone was seen just once. The gene calls are TRBV4-1 and TRBJ2-1, with 8 bases aligning to TRBD2. The germline V gene has CDR1 MGHRA and CDR2 YSYEKL. The CDR3 length is 15 residues. V gave up 4 bases and J gave up 4 bases; unmatched junction bases: 6. This CDR3 is CASSLGVAGYNEQFF. DNA of the CDR3: TGCGCCAGCAGCCTCGGGGTAGCGGGGTACAATGAGCAGTTCTTC.

This clone has just one count. The chain joins TRBV2 to TRBJ2-7; TRBD1 aligns across 9 bases. Looked up from germline, CDR1 is SNHLY and CDR2 is FYNNEI. Trimming took 6 bases from V and 1 from J; bases not matched to a gene: 7. This CDR3 region has 15 residues. Written as DNA, the CDR3 is TGTGCCAGCAGAGCTAGGGACAGGGTATCCTACGAGCAGTACTTC. This translates into CASRARDRVSYEQYF.

The rearrangement uses TRBV7-6 and TRBJ2-7, with D tentatively TRBD1 (5 bases). CDR3 length: 13 residues. V was pared by 3 bases and J by 2 bases, with 8 bases between. CDR1 SGHVS and CDR2 FNYEAQ come from the germline V gene. The chain's CDR3 is CASSFTQAYEQYF. Here the CDR3 DNA reads TGTGCCAGCAGCTTTACACAGGCCTACGAGCAGTACTTC. Together with reference TRBV7-6 and TRBJ2-7, the CDR3 gives the full variable domain: GAGVSQSPRYKVTKRGQDVALRCDPISGHVSLYWYRQALGQGPEFLTYFNYEAQQDKSGLPNDRFSAERPEGSISTLTIQRTEQRDSAMYRCASSFTQAYEQYFGPGTRLTVT.

This clone was detected only a few times. The V and J genes are TRBV24-1 and TRBJ2-2; 9 bases match TRBD1. The CDR3 contains 13 residues. CDR1 KGHDR and CDR2 SFDVKD come from the germline V gene. The V gene end was trimmed by 10 bases and the J gene end by 5 bases; junction bases not matched to a gene: 4. CDR3: CATGTGRTGELFF. The CDR3 nucleotides are TGTGCCACAGGGACAGGGAGGACCGGGGAGCTGTTTTTT.

DNA for the CDR3: TGTGCCAGCAACAGGGGCGCCAGGGGCACTGAAGCTTTCTTT. Translated, it gives CASNRGARGTEAFF. The gene calls are TRBV19 and TRBJ1-1, with 7 bases lining up with TRBD1. Germline values: CDR1 LNHDA, CDR2 SQIVND (reference sequence). V shed 9 bases, J shed 4 bases, and the junction held 11 bases outside the gene matches. This CDR3 has 14 amino acids.

The chain is built from TRBV28 and TRBJ2-2, with TRBD1 matching over 7 bases. Looked up from germline, CDR1 is MDHEN and CDR2 is SYDVKM. V lost 3 bases to trimming and J lost 6 bases; unmatched junction nucleotides: 7. This CDR3 has 15 amino acids. This chain's CDR3 is CASSFIPGTAGELFF. In nucleotides, the CDR3 is TGTGCCAGCAGTTTTATACCCGGGACAGCCGGGGAGCTGTTTTTT.

This chain links TRBV24-1 with TRBJ1-5, with 8 bases lining up with TRBD1. In germline, CDR1 is KGHDR, CDR2 SFDVKD. This CDR3 has 16 residues. The V and J ends lost 3 bases and 9 bases, in that order; junction bases with no gene match: 12. The DNA of the CDR3 is TGTGCCACCAGTGATGCAAAGACAGGGGACGGGCGGCCCCAGCATTTT. It translates to CATSDAKTGDGRPQHF.

The rearrangement uses TRBV5-6 and TRBJ1-2, with TRBD1 matching over 8 bases. V was pared by 0 bases and J by 5 bases, with 6 bases of the junction left unmatched. The CDR3 totals 15 residues. CDR1 and CDR2 (germline): SGHDT, YYEEEE. The CDR3 DNA is TGTGCCAGCAGCTTGGATACAGGGGGACCGTATGGCTACACCTTC. It is translated as CASSLDTGGPYGYTF. The entire variable domain, with the rest obtained from reference TRBV5-6 and TRBJ1-2, is as follows: DAGVTQSPTHLIKTRGQQVTLRCSPKSGHDTVSWYQQALGQGPQFIFQYYEEEERQRGNFPDRFSGHQFPNYSSELNVNALLLGDSALYLCASSLDTGGPYGYTFGSGTRLTVV.

This clone has just a few counts. The chain carries TRBV6-1 and TRBJ1-4; 9 nucleotides line up with TRBD1. Per the germline V gene, CDR1 is MNHNS and CDR2 is SASEGT. J lost 8 bases, V lost 2 bases, and 12 bases had no gene match. This CDR3 has 17 residues. This chain's CDR3 is CASSELLSLGTGEKLFF. The CDR3 DNA follows: TGTGCCAGCAGTGAACTCCTTTCGCTCGGGACAGGGGAAAAACTGTTTTTT.

CDR3 sequence (DNA): TGCGCCAGCAGCTTGGGTGCAGGGGCGCGCACTGAAGCTTTCTTT. Amino acids: CASSLGAGARTEAFF. J is TRBJ1-1 and V is TRBV5-1; perhaps TRBD1 as D (6 bases). The length of the CDR3 is 15 residues. The ends were cut back, 0 bases at V and 4 bases at J, with 13 bases in the middle. Germline V gene data show CDR1 as SGHRS and CDR2 as YFSETQ.

The chain uses TRBV5-4 and TRBJ1-2; 7 nucleotides line up with TRBD1. Trimming cost V 4 bases and J 7 bases; bases outside gene matches: 4. There are 12 residues in the CDR3. Germline V gene data show CDR1 as SGHNT and CDR2 as YYREEE (reference sequence). The CDR3 is CASSRTGAGYTF. As DNA, the CDR3 is TGTGCCAGCAGCCGGACAGGTGCTGGCTACACCTTC.

J is TRBJ1-2 and V is TRBV19; D is undetermined. With 3 bases removed from V and 6 bases from J, the gap between germline ends came to 14 bases. This CDR3 spans 14 amino acids. Per germline, CDR1 LNHDA and CDR2 SQIVND (reference sequence). CDR3 in DNA: TGTGCCAGTAGTATGTCAGGAAAGGTAAATGGCTACACCTTC. The encoded protein is CASSMSGKVNGYTF.

The chain links TRBV5-4 to TRBJ1-3; 10 bases are a match to TRBD1. This CDR3 spans 15 amino acids. J lost 4 bases, V lost 3 bases, and 4 bases had no gene match. From germline, CDR1 is SGHNT and CDR2 YYREEE (reference sequence). The CDR3 region is CASSWDRGSGNTIYF. In DNA, the CDR3 is TGTGCCAGCAGCTGGGACAGGGGTAGCGGAAACACCATATATTTT.

The table lists this clone with a count of one. J is TRBJ2-3 and V is TRBV4-2, with D possibly matching TRBD2 (6 bases). The germline V gene has CDR1 LGHNA and CDR2 YNFKEQ. The CDR3 spans 15 residues. The V end was cut by 4 bases, the J end by 0 bases, with 11 bases between. The CDR3 DNA follows: TGTGCCAGCAGCCCCCTAGCGTCTAGCACAGATACGCAGTATTTT. This gives the protein CASSPLASSTDTQYF.

The rearrangement joins TRBV7-9 to TRBJ2-5, with D possibly TRBD1 on 5 matching bases. V was trimmed by 2 bases and J by 5 bases, leaving 15 bases between them. The CDR3 is 15 residues long. Per germline, CDR1 SEHNR and CDR2 FQNEAQ (reference sequence). The CDR3, as DNA: TGTGCCAGCAGCTTAAATCAGGGTTCCAGGGAGACCCAGTACTTC. Translated, it gives CASSLNQGSRETQYF.

The J gene is TRBJ2-7, the V gene TRBV28; no clear D. Trimming left V 6 bases short and J 4 bases short, with 7 bases between. The CDR3 is 11 residues long. Germline values: CDR1 MDHEN, CDR2 SYDVKM. Written as DNA, the CDR3 is TGTGCCAGCAGCTCGAGTTACGAGCAGTACTTC. This gives the protein CASSSSYEQYF.

The CDR3 coding sequence is TGTGCCAGCAGTTCCTCCAGGGGGACAGGGGCTGACTTCTGGACCCAGTACTTC. Translated: CASSSSRGTGADFWTQYF. The genes are TRBV28 and TRBJ2-5; 10 bases are a match to TRBD1. CDR1 is MDHEN and CDR2 is SYDVKM in the germline V gene. The CDR3 runs to 18 residues. V dropped 4 bases and J dropped 7; count of bases not matched to a gene: 18.

The J gene is TRBJ2-7, the V gene TRBV28; tentative D call: TRBD1 (5 bases). Trimming left V 6 bases short and J 1 base short, with 16 bases between. Germline loops: CDR1 MDHEN, CDR2 SYDVKM. This CDR3 region has 15 residues. The CDR3 spells CASSRATPGSYEQYF. CDR3 sequence (DNA): TGTGCCAGCAGCCGAGCTACTCCAGGGTCCTACGAGCAGTACTTC.

The J gene is TRBJ2-7, the V gene TRBV6-6; D possibly corresponds to TRBD2 (6 bases). Germline V lookup: CDR1 MNHNY, CDR2 SVGAGI (reference sequence). This CDR3 is 14 amino acids long. V was cut by 2 bases and J by 5 bases, with 13 bases left in between. DNA of the CDR3: TGTGCCAGCAGTTACACAGGAGGGGCCGACGAGCAGTACTTC. Protein: CASSYTGGADEQYF.

V is TRBV28 and J is TRBJ1-1; 10 nucleotides match TRBD1. This CDR3 spans 15 amino acids. Germline V gene data show CDR1 as MDHEN and CDR2 as SYDVKM. V lost 2 bases, J lost 4 bases, and 4 bases stayed unmatched. The CDR3 DNA follows: TGTGCCAGCAGTTTAGCCGGGACAGGGGCCACTGAAGCTTTCTTT. Protein product: CASSLAGTGATEAFF.